This T cell receptor beta chain was identified during a study of blood T cell repertoires in COVID-19. The sample holds one count of this clone. Germline V gene data show CDR1 as PRHDT and CDR2 as FYEKMQ (reference sequence). CDR3 length: 14 residues. Trimming stripped 5 bases from V and 4 bases from J, with 14 bases between. Data came from immunoSEQ multiplex PCR; TCRdb stores just in-frame clones and leaves some out. The data hold around 330,000 clones, with approximately 87% observed a single time. The chain carries TRBV13 and TRBJ2-5; maybe TRBD1 (6 bases). Material for sequencing was peripheral blood. This receptor was identified in a woman aged 45-59 years with active or convalescent COVID-19. The CDR3: CASSTTGWGETQYF. The CDR3 DNA sequence: TGTGCCAGCAGCACCACAGGGTGGGGAGAGACCCAGTACTTC.